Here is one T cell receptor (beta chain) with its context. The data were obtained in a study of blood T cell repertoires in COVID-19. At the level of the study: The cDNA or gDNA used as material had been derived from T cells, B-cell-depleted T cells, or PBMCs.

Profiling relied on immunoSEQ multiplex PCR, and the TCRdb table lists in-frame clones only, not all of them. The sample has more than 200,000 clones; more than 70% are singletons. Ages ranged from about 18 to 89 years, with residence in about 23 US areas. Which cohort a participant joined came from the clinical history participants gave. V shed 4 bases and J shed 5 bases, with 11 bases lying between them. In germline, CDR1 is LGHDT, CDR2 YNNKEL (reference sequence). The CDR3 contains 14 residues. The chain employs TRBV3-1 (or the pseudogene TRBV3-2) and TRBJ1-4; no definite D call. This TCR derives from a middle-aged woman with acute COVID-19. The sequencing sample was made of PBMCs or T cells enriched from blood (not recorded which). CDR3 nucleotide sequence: TGTGCCAGCAGCCTAACAGAGAGAAATGAAAAACTGTTTTTT. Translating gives CASSLTERNEKLFF.